This TCR beta chain was sequenced in a study of CD8 T cells in Susac syndrome. The ends were cut back, 8 bases at V and 11 bases at J, with 18 bases in the middle. Germline CDR1 and CDR2: DFQATT and SNEGSKA (reference sequence). CDR3 length: 11 amino acids. The RNA, about 0.5 to 1 ug, was put through reverse transcription using random hexamers. TCRdb used MiXCR to reprocess the immunoSEQ multiplex PCR reads, holding one entry per CDR3 protein. The sample shows 100,000 to 150,000 distinct CDR3 sequences, about 95% of them seen only once. This receptor was taken from a human donor in good health. V usage is TRBV20-1 and J usage is TRBJ1-1, with D perhaps TRBD1 (5 bases). The sequenced material came from CD4+ T cells from PBMCs. CDR3 in amino acids: CSPGSPQAAFF. The CDR3 DNA sequence: TGCAGTCCAGGGAGCCCTCAAGCGGCTTTCTTT.